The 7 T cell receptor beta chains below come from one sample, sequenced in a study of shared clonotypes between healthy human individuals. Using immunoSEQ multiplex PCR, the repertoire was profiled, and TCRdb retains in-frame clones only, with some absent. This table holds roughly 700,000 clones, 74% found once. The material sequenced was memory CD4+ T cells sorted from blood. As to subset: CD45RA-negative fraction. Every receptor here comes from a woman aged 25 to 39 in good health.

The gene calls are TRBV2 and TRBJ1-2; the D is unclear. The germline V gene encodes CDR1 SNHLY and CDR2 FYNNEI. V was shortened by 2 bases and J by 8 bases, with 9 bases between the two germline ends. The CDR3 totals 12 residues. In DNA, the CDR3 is TGTGCCAGCAGTGAAAGCCTTAGGGGCTACACCTTC. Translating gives CASSESLRGYTF. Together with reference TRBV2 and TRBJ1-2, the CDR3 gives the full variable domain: EPEVTQTPSHQVTQMGQEVILRCVPISNHLYFYWYRQILGQKVEFLVSFYNNEISEKSEIFDDQFSVERPDGSNFTLKIRSTKLEDSAMYFCASSESLRGYTFGSGTRLTVV.

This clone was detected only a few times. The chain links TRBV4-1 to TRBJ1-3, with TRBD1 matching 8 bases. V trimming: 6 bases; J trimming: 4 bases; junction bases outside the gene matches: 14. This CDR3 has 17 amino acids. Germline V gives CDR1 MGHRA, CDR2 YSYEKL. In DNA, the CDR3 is TGCGCCAGCAGTATAACCGGGACAGGAGGGTTCGGAAACACCATATATTTT. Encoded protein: CASSITGTGGFGNTIYF.

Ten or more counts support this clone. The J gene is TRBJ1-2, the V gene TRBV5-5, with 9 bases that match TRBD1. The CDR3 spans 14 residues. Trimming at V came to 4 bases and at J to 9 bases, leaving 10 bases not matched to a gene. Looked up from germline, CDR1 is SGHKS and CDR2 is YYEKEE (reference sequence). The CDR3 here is CASSAGGTGLSYTF. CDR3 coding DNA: TGTGCCAGCAGCGCGGGGGGGACAGGGCTGAGCTACACCTTC.

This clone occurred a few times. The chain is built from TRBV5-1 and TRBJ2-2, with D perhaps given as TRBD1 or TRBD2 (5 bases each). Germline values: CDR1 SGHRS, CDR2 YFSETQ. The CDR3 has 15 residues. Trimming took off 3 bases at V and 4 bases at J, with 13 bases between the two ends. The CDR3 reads CASSSGTAATGELFF. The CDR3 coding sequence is TGCGCCAGCAGCTCCGGGACGGCAGCCACCGGGGAGCTGTTTTTT.

The chain's CDR3 is CASIGALGVYEQYF. CDR3 sequence (DNA): TGTGCCAGCATTGGGGCCCTGGGGGTCTACGAGCAGTACTTC. This chain connects TRBV28 to TRBJ2-7, with D perhaps matching TRBD1 or TRBD2 (5 bases each). Germline CDR1 MDHEN, CDR2 SYDVKM. The CDR3 has 14 amino acids. Deletions cut 7 bases from V and 3 bases from J, with 16 bases between.

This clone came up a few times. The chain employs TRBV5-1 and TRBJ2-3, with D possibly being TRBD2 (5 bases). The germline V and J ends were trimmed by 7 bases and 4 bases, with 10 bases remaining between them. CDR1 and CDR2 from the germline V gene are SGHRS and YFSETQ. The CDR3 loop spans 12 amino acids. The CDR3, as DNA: TGCGCCAGCGGGAGCGAGGCAGATACGCAGTATTTT. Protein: CASGSEADTQYF. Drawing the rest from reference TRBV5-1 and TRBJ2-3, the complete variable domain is KAGVTQTPRYLIKTRGQQVTLSCSPISGHRSVSWYQQTPGQGLQFLFEYFSETQRNKGNFPGRFSGRQFSNSRSEMNVSTLELGDSALYLCASGSEADTQYFGPGTRLTVL.

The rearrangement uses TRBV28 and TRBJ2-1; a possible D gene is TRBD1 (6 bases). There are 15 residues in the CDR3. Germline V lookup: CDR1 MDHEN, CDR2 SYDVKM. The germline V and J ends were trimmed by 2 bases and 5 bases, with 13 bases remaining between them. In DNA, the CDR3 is TGTGCCAGCAGTTTAGGGGGACACGGCGACAATGAGCAGTTCTTC. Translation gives CASSLGGHGDNEQFF.